One T cell receptor (beta chain) is described in this entry. This clone's antigen is unknown. The record has no base qualities; no much larger clone is one base away. TCRbeta CDR3 regions were amplified from genomic DNA using the immunoSEQ Assay, a bias-controlled multiplex PCR. In the source study's methods: The number of nucleated cells in each sample was estimated by amplification of reference gene primers within the assay. To quantify the absolute abundance of each unique TCRbeta CDR3 rearrangement, sequence reads were collapsed and filtered. For each sample, productive Simpson clonality was calculated as the square root of Simpson's diversity index over productive rearrangements. This is the immuneACCESS table as TCRdb keeps it, with only in-frame sequences that have V and J called. A part of the clones is gone; compared with another copy, unresolved V genes explain less than half, and the rest is unexplained. For V, J and clone size, that table is used; D and trimming come from the DNA. This sample lists 300,000 to 450,000 clones; approximately 91% were detected once. The top ten constitute around 0.92% of the sample.

The sample belongs to a study of blood T cell repertoires in COVID-19 (TCRdb year 2020). Background for the entire study: Samples covering the acute and convalescent phases of COVID-19 were provided by collaborators in the United States, Italy and Spain. The prospective study material was composed of cDNA or gDNA derived from T cells, B-cell-depleted T cells, or PBMCs. Deeply sampled blood TCRbeta repertoires from subjects exposed to, actively infected with, or recovered from COVID-19 were included in the dataset. The repertoires were released in a freely available public database meant as a resource for research on the immune response to SARS-CoV-2. Samples were obtained from the ongoing ImmuneRACE study (first 160 participants) and from about 1,300 subjects provided by 6 global collaborators. A de-identified subject ID, COVID-19 status, age in years and sex were almost always included in the sample metadata. Where HLA class I and class II types were available, the types were taken from metadata supplied by the sample provider, not from assay-based typing.

Spanning cysteine to phenylalanine, the CDR3 consists of 15 amino acids. Only the CDR3 part of the read is kept: 45 bases, read in frame from the first base. V ends up 2 bases short and J 6 bases short, with an unmatched junction base count of 5. CDR1 and CDR2 are drawn from the germline V gene: SGHDT, YYEEEE. Participants in the prospective study were aged about 18 to 90 years, lived in over 20 United States geographic areas, and enrolled through a virtual design. Cohort assignment in the prospective study relied on participant-reported clinical history from a screening survey and a study questionnaire. Exposed participants were defined as having been in contact with someone with a PCR-confirmed or clinician-diagnosed COVID-19 case within 2 weeks of study entry. Each participant in the prospective study had whole blood, serum and a nasopharyngeal or oropharyngeal swab collected by mobile phlebotomists. Over a 2-month period, participants in the prospective study had the option of providing additional blood draws and questionnaires. Prospective study blood samples were shipped either frozen or at room temperature before DNA extraction.

The research as a whole found: How much clinical and demographic metadata was included differed by source and by participant, and the metadata was provided uncurated.

Sequenced input: PBMCs or T cells enriched from blood (not recorded which). The rearranged segments are TRBV5-6 and TRBJ2-5; TRBD2 agrees with 12 junctional bases. The sequence came from a woman under 40 who had been exposed to COVID-19. CDR3 loop: CASSFLAGGPQTQYF. The sequence in DNA is TGTGCCAGCAGCTTTCTAGCGGGAGGGCCTCAGACCCAGTACTTC.